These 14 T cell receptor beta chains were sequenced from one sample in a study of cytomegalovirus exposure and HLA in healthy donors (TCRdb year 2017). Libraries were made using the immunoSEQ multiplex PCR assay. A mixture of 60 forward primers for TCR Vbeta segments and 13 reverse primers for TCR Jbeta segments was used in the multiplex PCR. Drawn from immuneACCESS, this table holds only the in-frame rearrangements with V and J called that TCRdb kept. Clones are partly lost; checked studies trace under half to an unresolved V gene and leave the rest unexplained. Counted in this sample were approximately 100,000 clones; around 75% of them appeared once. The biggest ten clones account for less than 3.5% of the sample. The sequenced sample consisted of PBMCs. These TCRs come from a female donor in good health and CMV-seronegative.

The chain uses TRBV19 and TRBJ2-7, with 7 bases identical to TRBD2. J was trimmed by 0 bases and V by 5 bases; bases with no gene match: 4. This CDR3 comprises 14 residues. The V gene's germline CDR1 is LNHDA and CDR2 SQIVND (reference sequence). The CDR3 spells CASSPGGSSYEQYF. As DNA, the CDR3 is TGTGCCAGTAGTCCTGGCGGGAGCTCCTACGAGCAGTACTTC.

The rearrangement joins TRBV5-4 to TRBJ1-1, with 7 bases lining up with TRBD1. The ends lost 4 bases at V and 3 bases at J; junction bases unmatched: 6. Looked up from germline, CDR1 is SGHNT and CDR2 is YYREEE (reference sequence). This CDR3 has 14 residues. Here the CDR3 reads CASSPGGRDTEAFF. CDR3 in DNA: TGTGCCAGCAGCCCAGGGGGTCGGGACACTGAAGCTTTCTTT.

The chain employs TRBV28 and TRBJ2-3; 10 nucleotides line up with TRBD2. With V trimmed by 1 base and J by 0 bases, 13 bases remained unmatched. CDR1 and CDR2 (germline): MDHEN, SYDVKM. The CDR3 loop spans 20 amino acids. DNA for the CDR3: TGTGCCAGCAGTTTATTGTTGGAGACTAGCGGGCCGGATAGCACAGATACGCAGTATTTT. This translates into CASSLLLETSGPDSTDTQYF.

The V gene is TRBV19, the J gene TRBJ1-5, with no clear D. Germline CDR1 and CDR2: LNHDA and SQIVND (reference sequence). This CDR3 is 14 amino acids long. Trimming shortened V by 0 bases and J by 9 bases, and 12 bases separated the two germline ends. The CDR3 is CASSIDSGVGPQHF. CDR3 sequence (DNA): TGTGCCAGTAGTATAGATTCCGGGGTTGGGCCCCAGCATTTT.

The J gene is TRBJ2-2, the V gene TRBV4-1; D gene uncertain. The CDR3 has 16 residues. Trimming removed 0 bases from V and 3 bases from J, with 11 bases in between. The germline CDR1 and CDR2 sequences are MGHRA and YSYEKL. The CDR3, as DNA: TGCGCCAGCAGCCAAGAGGAGCGCGTCTACACCGGGGAGCTGTTTTTT. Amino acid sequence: CASSQEERVYTGELFF.

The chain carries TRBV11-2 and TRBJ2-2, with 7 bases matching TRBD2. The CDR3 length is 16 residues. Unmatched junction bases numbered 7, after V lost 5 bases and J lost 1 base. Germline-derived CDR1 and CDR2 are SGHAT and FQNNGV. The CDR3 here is CASSPRASGNTGELFF. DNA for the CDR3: TGTGCCAGCAGCCCTAGGGCTAGCGGGAACACCGGGGAGCTGTTTTTT.

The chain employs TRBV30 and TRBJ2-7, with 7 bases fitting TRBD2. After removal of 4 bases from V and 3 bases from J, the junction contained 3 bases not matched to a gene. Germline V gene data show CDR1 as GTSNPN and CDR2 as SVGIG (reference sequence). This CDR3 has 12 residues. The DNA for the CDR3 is TGTGCCTGGAATGGCGGGAGCTACGAGCAGTACTTC. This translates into CAWNGGSYEQYF.

CDR3 loop: CASRRGSYEQYF. CDR3 DNA sequence: TGTGCCAGCCGGAGAGGATCCTACGAGCAGTACTTC. This chain links TRBV2 with TRBJ2-5; D remains unclear. The end of the DNA is better explained by TRBJ2-7, so the J call may be wrong. Germline assignment: CDR1 SNHLY and CDR2 FYNNEI. CDR3 length: 12 amino acids.

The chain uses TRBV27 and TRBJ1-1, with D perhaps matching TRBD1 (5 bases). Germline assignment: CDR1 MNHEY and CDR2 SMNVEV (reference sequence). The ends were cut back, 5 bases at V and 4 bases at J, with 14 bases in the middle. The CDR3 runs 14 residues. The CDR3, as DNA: TGTGCCAGCAGTCCCCTCGGGGGGGTCACTGAAGCTTTCTTT. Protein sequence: CASSPLGGVTEAFF.

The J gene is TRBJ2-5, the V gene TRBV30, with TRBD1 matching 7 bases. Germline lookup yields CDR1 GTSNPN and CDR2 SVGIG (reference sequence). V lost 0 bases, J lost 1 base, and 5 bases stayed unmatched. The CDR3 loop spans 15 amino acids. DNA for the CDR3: TGTGCCTGGAGTGTAAGGGGGCACCCCCAAGAGACCCAGTACTTC. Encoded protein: CAWSVRGHPQETQYF. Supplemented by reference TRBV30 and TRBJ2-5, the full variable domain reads SQTIHQWPATLVQPVGSPLSLECTVEGTSNPNLYWYRQAAGRGLQLLFYSVGIGQISSEVPQNLSASRPQDRQFILSSKKLLLSDSGFYLCAWSVRGHPQETQYFGPGTRLLVL.

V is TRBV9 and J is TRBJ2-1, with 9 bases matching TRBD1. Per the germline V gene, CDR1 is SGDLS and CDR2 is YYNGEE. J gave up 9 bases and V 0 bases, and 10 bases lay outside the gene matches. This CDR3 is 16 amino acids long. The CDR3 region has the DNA TGTGCCAGCAGCGTAGCTTTGGGACAGGGACGGAGTGAGCAGTTCTTC. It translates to CASSVALGQGRSEQFF.

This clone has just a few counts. This CDR3 is CASSSLPLAGDSPDTQYF. CDR3 DNA: TGTGCCAGCAGTTCCCTACCACTAGCGGGAGACAGCCCAGATACGCAGTATTTT. The chain carries TRBV27 and TRBJ2-3; 11 positions match TRBD2. The CDR3 is 18 residues long. V dropped 4 bases and J dropped 4; count of bases not matched to a gene: 13. Germline CDR1 and CDR2: MNHEY and SMNVEV (reference sequence).

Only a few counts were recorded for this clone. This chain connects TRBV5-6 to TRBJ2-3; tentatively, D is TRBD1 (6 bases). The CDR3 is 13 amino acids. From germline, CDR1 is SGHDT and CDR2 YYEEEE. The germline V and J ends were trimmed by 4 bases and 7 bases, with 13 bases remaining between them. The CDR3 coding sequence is TGTGCCAGCAGCCCCGGGACAATGAATACGCAGTATTTT. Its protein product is CASSPGTMNTQYF.

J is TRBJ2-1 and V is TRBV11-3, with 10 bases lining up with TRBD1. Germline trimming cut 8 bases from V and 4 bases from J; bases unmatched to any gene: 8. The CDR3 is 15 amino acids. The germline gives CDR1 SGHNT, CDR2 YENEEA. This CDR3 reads CASGSDRGLYNEQFF. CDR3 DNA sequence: TGTGCCAGCGGGTCCGACAGGGGGCTTTACAATGAGCAGTTCTTC.